This record covers a single T cell receptor beta chain. Antigen: not known. The PCR ran on 60 Vbeta and 13 Jbeta primers. In the original analysis: In a later analysis, some 11 million of tens of millions of unique beta chains occurred in at least two donors. Measured with immunoSEQ multiplex PCR; TCRdb has only the in-frame clones, and not every one. That table gives V, J and clone size, and the DNA gave D and trimming. The sample spans approximately 120,000 clones; the ten largest clones claim about 2.7%. Germline loops: CDR1 SGHDT, CDR2 YYEEEE. CDR3 size: 12 residues. V lost 1 base to trimming and J lost 5 bases, with 3 bases between them. The data originate from a study of cytomegalovirus exposure and HLA in healthy donors. General study findings and limits: The authors assumed roughly uniform sequencing depth across donors for presence/absence analyses.

Sequencing was done on a sample of PBMCs. The TCR comes from a man aged 25 to 40 in good health and CMV-seronegative. The gene calls are TRBV5-6 and TRBJ1-4; D unresolved. The CDR3 here is CASSLRNEKLFF. The CDR3 DNA reads as TGTGCCAGCAGCTTGCGGAATGAAAAACTGTTTTTT.